This TCR beta chain was documented in a study of cytomegalovirus exposure and HLA in healthy donors. For the study at large: For the roughly 390 genotyped donors, roughly 81% fell within the Caucasian-associated ancestry cluster. Study-level findings and limits: Within the data, a cluster of highly shared sequence variants was likely a sequencing artifact.

This clone was seen a single time. The target antigen is unknown. A multiplex PCR was run with 60 Vbeta primers and 13 Jbeta primers. Authors' data handling: The authors later counted about 80 million unique TCR beta chains, 9.5 million to 13 million of them shared. Sequenced by immunoSEQ multiplex PCR; TCRdb stores in-frame clones only, minus some. The V and J calls and the clone size are those of that table, but D and trimming were determined from the DNA. The data hold 65,000 to 90,000 clones, with less than 80% observed a single time. Donors showed nominal health when sampled, although they likely had unrecorded immune exposures. The TCR originated in a woman aged 40 to 50 in good health and CMV-seropositive. Sequences were obtained from PBMCs.

CDR3 loop: CASSIGPGMTEAFF. CDR3 coding DNA: TGTGCCAGTAGTATAGGGCCGGGGATGACTGAAGCTTTCTTT. The J gene is TRBJ1-1, the V gene TRBV19; D is ambiguous. Trimming pared 1 base from V and 5 bases from J, leaving 11 bases between. The CDR3 consists of 14 residues. Per the germline V gene, CDR1 is LNHDA and CDR2 is SQIVND (reference sequence).